This TCR beta chain was identified in a study of T cell changes during pregnancy in multiple sclerosis. Using immunoSEQ multiplex PCR, the repertoire was profiled, and TCRdb retains in-frame clones only, with some absent. Of around 21,000 clones listed, 88% are singletons. The CDR3 is 16 amino acids. CDR1 MNHEY and CDR2 SMNVEV come from the germline V gene (reference sequence). V dropped 3 bases and J dropped 6; count of bases not matched to a gene: 12. The chain recombines TRBV27 with TRBJ2-7, with TRBD2 matching 9 bases. The source was CD8+ T cells from peripheral blood mononuclear cells, collected in the third trimester of pregnancy. The receptor's source is a female donor in good health, enrolled as a control in a pregnancy study. The CDR3 here is CASSFNVRGGGGEQYF. The CDR3 DNA reads as TGTGCCAGCAGTTTTAACGTCCGCGGGGGGGGAGGCGAGCAGTACTTC.